This T cell receptor (beta chain) was captured by sequencing in a study of hypomethylating agent response in myelodysplastic syndrome. Study at large: The most frequent mutation was TET2, in about 50% of the 11 patients.

Study conclusions and caveats: Shared GLIPH2 clusters possibly recognizing novel MDS antigens remain unconfirmed. Non-responders showed more contracted clonotypes post-treatment, while responders showed more novel ones. Lack of age-matching between healthy donors and MDS patients could bias comparison.

The assay was immunoSEQ multiplex PCR, and TCRdb's table has in-frame clones only and misses some. The data show several thousand clones, with 70% to 90% seen just once and 16% held by the top ten. Note on this clone: The antigen remains undetermined.

The CDR3 is made up of 15 amino acids. Trimming took off 2 bases at V and 4 bases at J, with 12 bases between the two ends. The germline V gene has CDR1 SGHDT and CDR2 YYEEEE. This TCR came from a human donor with myelodysplastic syndrome. This material consisted of bone marrow, taken before or after starting hypomethylating agent treatment for myelodysplastic syndrome (not recorded which). This chain joins TRBV5-6 and TRBJ2-2; D is unresolved. This CDR3 is CASSFDRLSTGELFF. CDR3 nucleotides: TGTGCCAGCAGCTTTGATCGGTTGAGCACCGGGGAGCTGTTTTTT.